This T cell receptor (beta chain) is drawn from a study of shared clonotypes between healthy human individuals. About this clone itself: Its antigen is not known.

Repertoires were generated with immunoSEQ multiplex PCR, while TCRdb's copy carries only in-frame clones and drops some. Of fewer than 1.8 million clones in the sample, approximately 98.5% were seen once. General study findings and limits: The authors sampled blood alone, and tissue repertoires likely differ. Although depth was large, rarefaction showed that sequencing of the sorted subsets was incomplete.

Germline lookup yields CDR1 SEHNR and CDR2 FQNEAQ (reference sequence). CDR3 length: 16 amino acids. Trimming pared 5 bases from V and 0 bases from J, leaving 14 bases between. The chain combines TRBV7-9 with TRBJ2-1, with D possibly matching TRBD2 (6 bases). Sequenced input: naive CD4+ T cells sorted from blood. This sample's subset: CD45RA+ positively selected. The TCR was taken from a man aged 25 to 40 in good health. The CDR3 is CASSPEVAASYNEQFF. DNA for the CDR3: TGTGCCAGCAGCCCAGAGGTAGCGGCCTCCTACAATGAGCAGTTCTTC.